This is a list of T cell receptor beta chains from one sample in a study of T cell responses to AZD1222 COVID-19 vaccine. Sequencing was performed with immunoSEQ multiplex PCR; in TCRdb, only in-frame clones are kept and a portion is missing. Among under 95,000 clones listed, more than 90% were seen once. Sample: peripheral blood, taken on day 0 of AZD1222 vaccination. Receptors were obtained from an adult in good health. Each CDR3 is given without its conserved first and last residue.

j_gene	v_gene	CDR3aa
TRBJ2-3	TRBV14	ASSQLRLAADTQY
TRBJ1-4	TRBV18	ASSPWRPDEKLF
TRBJ2-3	TRBV28	ASSLQFYAGISTDTQY
TRBJ1-4	TRBV6-5	ASSSAGTTNEKLF
TRBJ2-1	TRBV3-1/TRBV3-2	ASSLVQNEQF
TRBJ2-7	TRBV3-1/TRBV3-2	ASSQINLAGDEQY
TRBJ2-3	TRBV11-3	ASSPGYGTDTQY
TRBJ1-5	TRBV25-1	ASSPGGGLPPQH
TRBJ1-1	TRBV14	ASSQASLNTEAF
TRBJ2-7	TRBV28	ASSLTPYEQY
TRBJ1-1	TRBV3-1/TRBV3-2	ASSPFRQTNTEAF
TRBJ1-4	TRBV18	ASSISGVEKLF
TRBJ2-7	TRBV29-1	SVEGALGQLRDEQY
TRBJ1-2	TRBV7-6	ASSPSPGGPYGYT
TRBJ2-1	TRBV5-1	ASSSQGLPYNEQF
TRBJ1-1	TRBV5-1	ASRTGQGALEAF
TRBJ2-5	TRBV19	ASSWTSGKYQETQY
TRBJ1-4	TRBV2	ASSATGRQLF
TRBJ1-1	TRBV5-8	ASIPRQTGLETEAF